The rows below give T cell receptor beta chains drawn from one sample of a study of blood T cell repertoires in COVID-19. TCRdb keeps only in-frame clones here, not all; method: immunoSEQ multiplex PCR. Counted here are a few hundred thousand clones, around 91% occurring once; the ten biggest clones make up more than 0.85%. Sequenced: peripheral blood. The source is a woman aged 40-49 years with COVID-19, enrolled during active disease. CDR3s include the opening cysteine and the closing phenylalanine or tryptophan. A D gene is named only where the DNA matches it firmly. Only part of the rows carry a size: once, few, many, or a class if the clone is expanded.

j_call: TRBJ2-3
cdr3_length: 16
v_call: TRBV28
clone_size: .
d_call: TRBD2
cdr3_aa: CASSSGLAGEIDTQYF
cdr3_nt: TGTGCCAGCAGTTCGGGACTAGCGGGGGAAATAGATACGCAGTATTTT

j_call: TRBJ2-1
cdr3_length: 16
v_call: TRBV7-8
clone_size: once
d_call: .
cdr3_aa: CARIQGRTILVNEQFF
cdr3_nt: TGTGCCAGGATACAGGGTCGGACAATCTTGGTAAATGAGCAGTTCTTC

j_call: TRBJ2-1
cdr3_length: 16
v_call: TRBV6-5
clone_size: .
d_call: TRBD2
cdr3_aa: CASSYSTSGPYNEQFF
cdr3_nt: TGTGCCAGCAGTTACTCGACTAGCGGGCCTTACAATGAGCAGTTCTTC

j_call: TRBJ2-1
cdr3_length: 12
v_call: TRBV9
clone_size: .
d_call: .
cdr3_aa: CASSVGEREQFF
cdr3_nt: TGTGCCAGCAGCGTAGGGGAGCGTGAGCAGTTCTTC

j_call: TRBJ1-3
cdr3_length: 14
v_call: TRBV25-1
clone_size: .
d_call: .
cdr3_aa: CASTGPGSGNTIYF
cdr3_nt: TGTGCCAGCACAGGCCCAGGCTCTGGAAACACCATATATTTT

j_call: TRBJ2-7
cdr3_length: 15
v_call: TRBV4-2
clone_size: .
d_call: .
cdr3_aa: CASSQDTTVSYEQYF
cdr3_nt: TGTGCCAGCAGCCAAGATACGACAGTCTCCTACGAGCAGTACTTC

j_call: TRBJ1-2
cdr3_length: 14
v_call: TRBV5-4
clone_size: .
d_call: TRBD1
cdr3_aa: CASSSTRQGQIYTF
cdr3_nt: TGTGCCAGCAGCTCTACAAGACAGGGACAGATCTACACCTTC

j_call: TRBJ2-7
cdr3_length: 16
v_call: TRBV7-2
clone_size: .
d_call: .
cdr3_aa: CASSLAVPMGAYEQYF
cdr3_nt: TGTGCCAGCAGCTTAGCGGTACCCATGGGCGCATACGAGCAGTACTTC

j_call: TRBJ2-7
cdr3_length: 13
v_call: TRBV20-1
clone_size: .
d_call: .
cdr3_aa: CSASPGLRGEQYF
cdr3_nt: TGCAGTGCTAGTCCGGGACTGCGGGGCGAGCAGTACTTC

j_call: TRBJ1-1
cdr3_length: 14
v_call: TRBV29-1
clone_size: few
d_call: TRBD1
cdr3_aa: CSVDSPGGFSEAFF
cdr3_nt: TGCAGCGTTGATTCTCCAGGGGGGTTCTCTGAAGCTTTCTTT

j_call: TRBJ2-2
cdr3_length: 16
v_call: TRBV25-1
clone_size: .
d_call: .
cdr3_aa: CASSEYPQGATGELFF
cdr3_nt: TGTGCCAGCAGTGAATATCCCCAGGGTGCGACCGGGGAGCTGTTTTTT

j_call: TRBJ2-1
cdr3_length: 16
v_call: TRBV3-1/TRBV3-2
clone_size: once
d_call: TRBD2
cdr3_aa: CASSPPGGGSYNEQFF
cdr3_nt: TGTGCCAGCAGCCCTCCGGGGGGAGGATCCTACAATGAGCAGTTCTTC

j_call: TRBJ2-7
cdr3_length: 14
v_call: TRBV7-9
clone_size: .
d_call: .
cdr3_aa: CASSSGDKNYEQYF
cdr3_nt: TGTGCCAGCAGTTCCGGGGACAAAAACTACGAGCAGTACTTC

j_call: TRBJ2-7
cdr3_length: 15
v_call: TRBV11-2
clone_size: .
d_call: .
cdr3_aa: CASSLELDGTYEQYF
cdr3_nt: TGTGCCAGCAGCTTAGAACTGGACGGGACCTACGAGCAGTACTTC

j_call: TRBJ2-2
cdr3_length: 15
v_call: TRBV5-1
clone_size: .
d_call: TRBD2
cdr3_aa: CASSLGGRNTGELFF
cdr3_nt: TGCGCCAGCAGCTTGGGCGGGAGGAACACCGGGGAGCTGTTTTTT

j_call: TRBJ1-1
cdr3_length: 17
v_call: TRBV18
clone_size: few
d_call: TRBD1
cdr3_aa: CASSPMQGDMVGAEAFF
cdr3_nt: TGTGCCAGCTCACCAATGCAGGGGGATATGGTGGGGGCTGAAGCTTTCTTT

j_call: TRBJ1-6
cdr3_length: 15
v_call: TRBV28
clone_size: .
d_call: TRBD1
cdr3_aa: CASRATGGMDSPLHF
cdr3_nt: TGTGCCAGCAGAGCGACAGGGGGCATGGATTCACCCCTCCACTTT

j_call: TRBJ1-1
cdr3_length: 13
v_call: TRBV7-2
clone_size: .
d_call: .
cdr3_aa: CASSLSGRTEAFF
cdr3_nt: TGTGCCAGCAGCTTATCAGGGCGGACTGAAGCTTTCTTT

j_call: TRBJ2-4
cdr3_length: 16
v_call: TRBV3-1/TRBV3-2
clone_size: .
d_call: TRBD2
cdr3_aa: CASSPLAGGPVNIQYF
cdr3_nt: TGTGCCAGCAGCCCCTTAGCGGGAGGGCCCGTCAACATTCAGTACTTC

j_call: TRBJ1-3
cdr3_length: 14
v_call: TRBV5-4
clone_size: .
d_call: TRBD1
cdr3_aa: CASSRGQGSNTIYF
cdr3_nt: TGTGCCAGCAGCCGAGGACAGGGAAGCAACACCATATATTTT

j_call: TRBJ1-5
cdr3_length: 13
v_call: TRBV30
clone_size: .
d_call: .
cdr3_aa: CAWKGGGDQPQHF
cdr3_nt: TGTGCCTGGAAGGGCGGAGGGGATCAGCCCCAGCATTTT

j_call: TRBJ1-6
cdr3_length: 16
v_call: TRBV7-2
clone_size: .
d_call: TRBD1
cdr3_aa: CASSLAGQGHGSPLHF
cdr3_nt: TGTGCCAGCAGCTTAGCGGGACAGGGGCATGGGTCACCCCTCCACTTT

j_call: TRBJ2-1
cdr3_length: 15
v_call: TRBV7-9
clone_size: .
d_call: .
cdr3_aa: CASSALAPSYNEQFF
cdr3_nt: TGTGCCAGCAGCGCGCTAGCGCCATCCTACAATGAGCAGTTCTTC

j_call: TRBJ2-7
cdr3_length: 12
v_call: TRBV3-1/TRBV3-2
clone_size: .
d_call: .
cdr3_aa: CASSQGVYEQYF
cdr3_nt: TGTGCCAGCAGCCAAGGAGTGTACGAGCAGTACTTC

j_call: TRBJ1-4
cdr3_length: 15
v_call: TRBV5-1
clone_size: .
d_call: .
cdr3_aa: CASSAEGLPNEKLFF
cdr3_nt: TGCGCCAGCAGCGCGGAGGGTCTACCTAATGAAAAACTGTTTTTT

j_call: TRBJ2-2
cdr3_length: 15
v_call: TRBV9
clone_size: few
d_call: TRBD2
cdr3_aa: CASSEGLAGVGELFF
cdr3_nt: TGTGCCAGCAGCGAAGGACTAGCGGGGGTCGGGGAGCTGTTTTTT

j_call: TRBJ1-2
cdr3_length: 14
v_call: TRBV5-1
clone_size: .
d_call: .
cdr3_aa: CASSIDPQTDGYTF
cdr3_nt: TGCGCCAGCAGCATAGACCCTCAAACAGACGGCTACACCTTC

j_call: TRBJ2-7
cdr3_length: 13
v_call: TRBV11-2
clone_size: .
d_call: .
cdr3_aa: CASSLAGVGEQYF
cdr3_nt: TGTGCCAGCAGCTTAGCAGGGGTGGGTGAGCAGTACTTC

j_call: TRBJ1-2
cdr3_length: 13
v_call: TRBV5-4
clone_size: .
d_call: .
cdr3_aa: CASSPTGYYGYTF
cdr3_nt: TGTGCCAGCAGCCCGACAGGTTACTATGGCTACACCTTC